The 12 T cell receptor beta chains in this list originate from one sample, sequenced in a study of blood T cells in healthy people across ages. A sample-barcoded 5' primer and a J-beta primer mix were used in a second PCR of about 7 to 12 cycles. TCRdb reanalysed the 5' RACE reads using MiXCR and keeps one entry per CDR3 protein. The profile shows 1.2 million to 1.5 million distinct CDR3 sequences, approximately 40% of them singletons. Sequencing used blood. The receptors here all came from a woman aged 18 to 35 in good health.

This chain links TRBV2 with TRBJ1-4; TRBD1 matches 9 bases. The CDR3 runs to 15 residues. The ends lost 1 base at V and 8 bases at J; junction bases unmatched: 5. The germline V gene has CDR1 SNHLY and CDR2 FYNNEI. The CDR3 is CASSEGQGGKEKLFF. As DNA, the CDR3 is TGTGCCAGCAGTGAAGGACAGGGGGGTAAAGAAAAACTGTTTTTT. Supplemented by reference TRBV2 and TRBJ1-4, the full variable domain reads EPEVTQTPSHQVTQMGQEVILRCVPISNHLYFYWYRQILGQKVEFLVSFYNNEISEKSEIFDDQFSVERPDGSNFTLKIRSTKLEDSAMYFCASSEGQGGKEKLFFGSGTQLSVL.

This chain uses TRBV7-2 with TRBJ2-5, with 8 bases lining up with TRBD2. The closer fit of TRBJ2-7 to the DNA end suggests the J call may be wrong. This CDR3 region has 17 residues. CDR1 and CDR2 (germline): SGHTA, FQGNSA. The CDR3 loop is CASSFDSLRAGDYEQYF. CDR3 sequence (DNA): TGTGCCAGCAGCTTCGACTCCCTCAGAGCGGGGGACTACGAGCAGTACTTC.

V gene TRBV7-2 combines with J gene TRBJ2-4; 8 positions agree with TRBD2. The last part of the DNA fits TRBJ2-7 better; the J call may be wrong. This CDR3 has 16 amino acids. CDR1 is SGHTA and CDR2 is FQGNSA in the germline V gene. The CDR3 DNA reads as TGTGCCAGCAGCTTAGGTGCGGCTAGCGGGTCCTACGAGCAGTACTTC. This translates into CASSLGAASGSYEQYF.

This clonotype showed up just a few times. The rearrangement uses TRBV20-1 and TRBJ2-7, with 10 bases matching TRBD1. There are 13 residues in the CDR3. Germline V gene lookup returns CDR1 DFQATT and CDR2 SNEGSKA (reference sequence). CDR3 DNA sequence: TGCAGCGCTTCCGGGACAGGGGCCAACGAGCAGTACTTC. Protein sequence: CSASGTGANEQYF.

This chain connects TRBV5-1 to TRBJ2-6; 10 bases align to TRBD1. V trimming: 2 bases; J trimming: 2 bases; junction bases outside the gene matches: 7. CDR1 and CDR2 (germline): SGHRS, YFSETQ. The CDR3 spans 18 residues. The CDR3 sequence is CASSFTTGGPPGANVLTF. CDR3 coding DNA: TGCGCCAGCAGCTTCACGACAGGGGGCCCCCCTGGGGCCAACGTCCTGACTTTC.

The V gene is TRBV20-1, the J gene TRBJ1-4, with D unresolved. The CDR3 covers 13 residues. V was shortened by 5 bases and J by 8 bases, with 15 bases between the two germline ends. The V gene's germline CDR1 is DFQATT and CDR2 SNEGSKA (reference sequence). Here the CDR3 DNA reads TGCAGTGCTCTCCGGGTAGGAAGGGAAAAACTGTTTTTT. Amino acids: CSALRVGREKLFF.

This clonotype was seen a few times. V is TRBV25-1 and J is TRBJ2-7, with TRBD2 matching 7 bases. Germline CDR1 is MGHDK and CDR2 is SYGVNS. This CDR3 has 13 residues. J gave up 4 bases and V 4 bases, and 4 bases lay outside the gene matches. The chain's CDR3 is CASSASGKYEQYF. The CDR3 nucleotides are TGTGCCAGCAGTGCCAGCGGGAAGTACGAGCAGTACTTC.

This clonotype has just a few counts. The rearrangement links TRBV7-7 to TRBJ2-1; 9 nucleotides agree with TRBD2. The V gene's germline CDR1 is SSHAT and CDR2 FNYEAQ (reference sequence). The CDR3 consists of 17 residues. The V gene end was trimmed by 1 base and the J gene end by 8 bases; junction bases not matched to a gene: 12. The CDR3 loop is CASSLEVGGRDPHEQFF. In nucleotides, the CDR3 is TGTGCCAGCAGCTTAGAGGTTGGCGGGAGGGATCCCCATGAGCAGTTCTTC.

This clonotype has just a few counts. In DNA, the CDR3 is TGCAGTGCTCGGGCCCGGGGGGGCCCAGATACGCAGTATTTT. Protein product: CSARARGGPDTQYF. V is TRBV20-1 and J is TRBJ2-3, with 8 bases identical to TRBD2. CDR1 and CDR2 from the germline V gene are DFQATT and SNEGSKA (reference sequence). The CDR3 runs to 14 residues. The V and J ends lost 5 bases and 4 bases, in that order; junction bases with no gene match: 8.

The sample holds a few counts of this clonotype. This chain links TRBV9 with TRBJ1-4; D perhaps matches TRBD1 (5 bases). V gave up 2 bases and J gave up 6 bases, with 8 bases separating them. Germline-derived CDR1 and CDR2 are SGDLS and YYNGEE. CDR3 length: 13 residues. CDR3 nucleotide sequence: TGTGCCAGCAGCGTCGGGGGGGATGAAAAACTGTTTTTT. Amino acids: CASSVGGDEKLFF.

The V call is TRBV30, the J call TRBJ1-1, with a weak D call TRBD1 (5 bases). The V end lost 0 bases, the J end lost 4 bases, and 12 bases lay between the germline ends. CDR1 is GTSNPN, CDR2 SVGIG, per germline (reference sequence). The length of the CDR3 is 14 residues. This chain's CDR3 is CAWSVQAGSTEAFF. CDR3 in DNA: TGTGCCTGGAGTGTACAGGCGGGGAGCACTGAAGCTTTCTTT.

Comment on this clonotype: One end of the junction varies from germline; a read error may be responsible. The rearrangement links TRBV6-6 to TRBJ2-1; possibly TRBD2 for D (6 bases). This CDR3 comprises 13 residues. Germline assignment: CDR1 MNHNY and CDR2 SVGAGI (reference sequence). As DNA, the CDR3 is TGTGCCAGCAGTGACTCTCGGGGGAATGAGCAGTTCTTC. The encoded protein is CASSDSRGNEQFF.